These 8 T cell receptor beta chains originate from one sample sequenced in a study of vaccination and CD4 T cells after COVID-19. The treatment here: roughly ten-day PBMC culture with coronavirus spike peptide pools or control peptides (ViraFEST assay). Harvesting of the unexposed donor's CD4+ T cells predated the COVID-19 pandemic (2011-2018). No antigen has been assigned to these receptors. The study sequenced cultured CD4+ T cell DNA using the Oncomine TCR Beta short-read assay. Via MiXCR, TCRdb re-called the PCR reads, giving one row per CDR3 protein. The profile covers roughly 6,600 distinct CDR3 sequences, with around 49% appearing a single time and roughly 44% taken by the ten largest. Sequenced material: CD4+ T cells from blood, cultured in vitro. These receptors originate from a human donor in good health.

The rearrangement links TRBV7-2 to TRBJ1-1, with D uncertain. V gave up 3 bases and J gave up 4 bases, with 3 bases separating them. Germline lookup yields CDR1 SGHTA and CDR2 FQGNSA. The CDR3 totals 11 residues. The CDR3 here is CASSLSTEAFF. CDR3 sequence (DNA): TGTGCCAGCAGCTTGAGCACTGAAGCTTTCTTT.

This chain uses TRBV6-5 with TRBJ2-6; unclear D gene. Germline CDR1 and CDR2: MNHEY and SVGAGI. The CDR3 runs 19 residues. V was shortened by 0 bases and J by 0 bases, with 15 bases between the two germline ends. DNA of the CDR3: TGTGCCAGCAGTTACTCGACGCTAATACACTCCTCTGGGGCCAACGTCCTGACTTTC. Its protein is CASSYSTLIHSSGANVLTF.

CDR3 loop: CASRDRQETQYF. The CDR3 coding sequence is TGTGCCAGCAGAGACAGGCAAGAGACCCAGTACTTC. The chain links TRBV7-9 to TRBJ2-5; D is possibly TRBD1 (6 bases). Germline CDR1 reads SEHNR; CDR2 reads FQNEAQ (reference sequence). CDR3 size: 12 residues. Trimming cost V 6 bases and J 2 bases, with 7 bases left between them. The variable domain in full, completed from reference TRBV7-9 and TRBJ2-5, reads DTGVSQNPRHKITKRGQNVTFRCDPISEHNRLYWYRQTLGQGPEFLTYFQNEAQLEKSRLLSDRFSAERPKGSFSTLEIQRTEQGDSAMYLCASRDRQETQYFGPGTRLLVL.

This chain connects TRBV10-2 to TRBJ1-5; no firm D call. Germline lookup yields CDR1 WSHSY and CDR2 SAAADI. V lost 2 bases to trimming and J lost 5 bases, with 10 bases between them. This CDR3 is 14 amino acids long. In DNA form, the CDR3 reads TGCGCCAGCAGTGAGGCGGTTGGGTATCAGCCCCAGCATTTT. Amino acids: CASSEAVGYQPQHF.

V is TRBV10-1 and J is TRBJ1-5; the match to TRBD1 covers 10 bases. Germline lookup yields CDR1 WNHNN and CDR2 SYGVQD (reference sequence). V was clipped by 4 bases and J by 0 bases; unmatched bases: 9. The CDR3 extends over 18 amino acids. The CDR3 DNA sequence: TGCGCCAGCAGTGTCCAAGGACAGGGGGGGAATAGCAATCAGCCCCAGCATTTT. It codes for CASSVQGQGGNSNQPQHF.

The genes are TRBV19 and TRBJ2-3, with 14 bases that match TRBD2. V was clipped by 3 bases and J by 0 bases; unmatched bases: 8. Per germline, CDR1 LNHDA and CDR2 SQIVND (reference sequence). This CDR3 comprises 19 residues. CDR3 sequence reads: CASSIGRGLAGVSTDTQYF. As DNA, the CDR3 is TGTGCCAGTAGTATTGGTCGGGGACTAGCGGGGGTGAGCACAGATACGCAGTATTTT.

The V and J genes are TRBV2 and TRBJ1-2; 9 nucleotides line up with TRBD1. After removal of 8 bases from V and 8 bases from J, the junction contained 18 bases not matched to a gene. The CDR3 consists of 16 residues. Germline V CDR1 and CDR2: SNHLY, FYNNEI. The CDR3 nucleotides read TGTGCCAGCGGGCCCGGGGGGACAGGGACAAGTAGCGGCTACACCTTC. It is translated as CASGPGGTGTSSGYTF.

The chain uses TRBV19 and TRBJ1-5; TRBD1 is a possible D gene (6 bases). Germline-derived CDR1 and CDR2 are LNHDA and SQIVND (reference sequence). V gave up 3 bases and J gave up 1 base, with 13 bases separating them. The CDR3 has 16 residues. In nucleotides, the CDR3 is TGTGCCAGTAGTATCCCCGTAGGGGGAAGCAATCAGCCCCAGCATTTT. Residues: CASSIPVGGSNQPQHF.